This T cell receptor (beta chain) was profiled in a study of T-cell reconstitution after alpha-beta-depleted transplantation in children. The trim removed 2 bases at V and 0 bases at J, leaving 3 bases unmatched. Germline CDR1 reads MNHEY; CDR2 reads SVGAGI. There are 15 residues in the CDR3. Unique molecular identifiers were incorporated during preparation of the TCRbeta library. TCRdb used MiXCR to reprocess the PCR reads, holding one entry per CDR3 protein. The repertoire has hundreds of thousands of distinct CDR3 sequences, over 15% of them found once; the top ten carry around 0.96%. The clonotype was recovered from a human donor who donated a stem cell graft to a child with acute myeloid leukemia. The chain has TRBV6-5 and TRBJ1-2; 7 bases line up with TRBD1. The source material was PBMCs from the stem cell graft donor, sampled from the stem cell graft. This CDR3 reads CASSYDQGANYGYTF. The CDR3, as DNA: TGTGCCAGCAGTTACGACCAGGGGGCTAACTATGGCTACACCTTC.